The next 2 T cell receptor beta chains were all read from a single sample in a study of OX40 agonist ivuxolimab in advanced cancers. Using immunoSEQ multiplex PCR, the repertoire was profiled, and TCRdb retains in-frame clones only, with some absent. This table has tens of thousands of clones, approximately 90% appearing once. The sequences come from CD4+ or CD8+ T cells sorted from blood, collected in a trial of the OX40 agonist ivuxolimab. The source is an adult with an advanced solid tumor such as melanoma, head and neck, liver or kidney cancer.

The chain has TRBV7-8 and TRBJ2-1; D is possibly TRBD2 (6 bases). In germline, CDR1 is SGHVS, CDR2 FQNEAQ. Trimming took off 4 bases at V and 8 bases at J, with 18 bases between the two ends. The CDR3 sequence is 15 residues long. The CDR3 loop reads CASSYGTGTNDEQFF. CDR3 sequence (DNA): TGTGCCAGCAGCTACGGGACTGGGACCAACGATGAGCAGTTCTTC.

The CDR3 DNA reads as TGTGCCAGCAGCTTAATGAATCAGCCCCAGCATTTT. Encoded protein: CASSLMNQPQHF. V and J are TRBV7-2 and TRBJ1-5; D remains ambiguous. The CDR3 is 12 residues long. V was clipped by 2 bases and J by 4 bases, with 3 bases between them. From germline, CDR1 is SGHTA and CDR2 FQGNSA.